This T cell receptor beta chain was observed in a study of tissue T cells after allogeneic stem cell transplantation. CDR3 sequences, V/J genes, frequencies and template counts came from survey-depth TCRbeta sequencing. Assay used: immunoSEQ multiplex PCR; TCRdb lists only in-frame clones, some missing. In the table there are approximately 910 clones, about 50% of which are singletons. Comment on this clone: Any gene name here is a mouse gene name. The read ends 1 residue shy of where the CDR3 ends; the end is completed using the germline J gene.

V was cut by 4 bases and J by 4 bases, with 13 bases left in between. Germline CDR1 reads KGHPV; CDR2 reads FQNQEV (reference sequence). CDR3 length equals 15 residues. Time point here: mouse harvest day 14 after allogeneic transplant. The graft held 10^6 splenic CD5+ T cells and 10^7 T-cell-depleted bone marrow cells. B6 (H2b) cells into BALB/c (H2d) mice; tissues taken at day 7 or 14. The sample was spleen. The clonotype was recovered from a female BALB/c mouse given C57BL/6 T cells with graft-versus-host disease after an allogeneic hematopoietic cell transplant. The chain joins TRBV26 to TRBJ1-4, with D maybe TRBD1 (5 bases). Partial CDR3 DNA: TGTGCCAGCAGTCCCCGGAGGGACGGCAACGAAAGATTATTT. It codes for CASSPRRDGNERLF. The full-length CDR3 reads as CASSPRRDGNERLFF.